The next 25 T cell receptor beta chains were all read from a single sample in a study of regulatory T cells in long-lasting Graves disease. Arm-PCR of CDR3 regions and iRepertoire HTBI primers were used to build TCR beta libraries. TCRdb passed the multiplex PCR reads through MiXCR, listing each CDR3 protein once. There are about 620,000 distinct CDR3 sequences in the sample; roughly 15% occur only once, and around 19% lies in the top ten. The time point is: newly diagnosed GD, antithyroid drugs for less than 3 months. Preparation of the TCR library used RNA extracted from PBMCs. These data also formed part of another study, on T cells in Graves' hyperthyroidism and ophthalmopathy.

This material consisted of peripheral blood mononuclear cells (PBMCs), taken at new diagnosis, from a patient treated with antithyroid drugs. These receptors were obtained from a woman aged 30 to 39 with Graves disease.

The chain's CDR3 is CASSPTLGGAQETQYF. CDR3 bases: TGTGCCAGCAGCCCGACACTGGGCGGGGCCCAAGAGACCCAGTACTTC. This chain joins TRBV27 and TRBJ2-5; perhaps TRBD2 as D (6 bases). The CDR3 length is 16 residues. The germline gives CDR1 MNHEY, CDR2 SMNVEV (reference sequence). Trimming removed 6 bases at V and 1 base at J, with 18 bases between.

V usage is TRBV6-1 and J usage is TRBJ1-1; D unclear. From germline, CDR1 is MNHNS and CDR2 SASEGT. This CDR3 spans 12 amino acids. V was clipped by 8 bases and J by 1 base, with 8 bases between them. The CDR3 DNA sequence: TGTGCCAGCGCGGCCCCGAACACTGAAGCTTTCTTT. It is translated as CASAAPNTEAFF.

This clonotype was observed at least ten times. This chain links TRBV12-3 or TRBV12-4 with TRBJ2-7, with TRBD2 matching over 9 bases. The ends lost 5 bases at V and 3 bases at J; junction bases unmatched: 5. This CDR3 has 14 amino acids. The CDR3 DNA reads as TGTGCCAGCAGTCGTAGCGGGAGCAACTACGAGCAGTACTTC. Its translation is CASSRSGSNYEQYF.

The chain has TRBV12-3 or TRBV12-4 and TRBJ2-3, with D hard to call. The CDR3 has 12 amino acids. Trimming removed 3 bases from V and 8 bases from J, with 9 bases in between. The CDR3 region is CASSLTDATQYF. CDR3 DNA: TGTGCCAGCAGTTTGACGGACGCTACGCAGTATTTT.

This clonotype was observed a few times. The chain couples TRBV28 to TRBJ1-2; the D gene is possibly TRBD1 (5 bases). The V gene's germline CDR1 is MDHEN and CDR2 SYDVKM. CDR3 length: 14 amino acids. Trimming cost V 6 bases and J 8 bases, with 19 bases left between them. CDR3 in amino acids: CASSTGADGWGYTF. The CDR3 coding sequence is TGTGCCAGCAGCACCGGGGCCGACGGGTGGGGCTACACCTTC.

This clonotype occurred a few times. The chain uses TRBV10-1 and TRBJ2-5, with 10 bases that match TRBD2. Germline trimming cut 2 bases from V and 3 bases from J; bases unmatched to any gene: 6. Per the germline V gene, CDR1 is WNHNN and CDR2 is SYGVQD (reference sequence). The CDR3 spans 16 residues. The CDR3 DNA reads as TGCGCCAGCAGTGAGGGGCTAGCGGGAGTAAAAGAGACCCAGTACTTC. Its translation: CASSEGLAGVKETQYF.

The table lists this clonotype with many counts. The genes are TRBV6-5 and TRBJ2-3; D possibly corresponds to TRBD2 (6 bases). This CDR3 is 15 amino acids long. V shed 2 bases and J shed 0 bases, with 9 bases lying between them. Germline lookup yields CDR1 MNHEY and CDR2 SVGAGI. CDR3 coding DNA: TGTGCCAGCAGTTACGTCGGGGGAAGCACAGATACGCAGTATTTT. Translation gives CASSYVGGSTDTQYF.

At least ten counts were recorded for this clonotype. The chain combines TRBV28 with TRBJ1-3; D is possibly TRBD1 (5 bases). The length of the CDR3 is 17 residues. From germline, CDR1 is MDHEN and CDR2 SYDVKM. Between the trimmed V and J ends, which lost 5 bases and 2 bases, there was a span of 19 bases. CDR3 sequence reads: CASSGGWVSGAGNTIYF. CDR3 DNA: TGTGCCAGCAGTGGGGGGTGGGTGTCGGGCGCTGGAAACACCATATATTTT.

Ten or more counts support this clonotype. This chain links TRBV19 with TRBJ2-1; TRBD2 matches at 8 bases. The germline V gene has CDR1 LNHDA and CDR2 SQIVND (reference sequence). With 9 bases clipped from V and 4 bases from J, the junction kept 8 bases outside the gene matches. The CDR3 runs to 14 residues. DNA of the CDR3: TGTGCCAGCAGCGGGAGAAGAGCGTACAATGAGCAGTTCTTC. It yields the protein CASSGRRAYNEQFF. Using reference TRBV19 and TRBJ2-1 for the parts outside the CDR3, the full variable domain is DGGITQSPKYLFRKEGQNVTLSCEQNLNHDAMYWYRQDPGQGLRLIYYSQIVNDFQKGDIAEGYSVSREKKESFPLTVTSAQKNPTAFYLCASSGRRAYNEQFFGPGTRLTVL.

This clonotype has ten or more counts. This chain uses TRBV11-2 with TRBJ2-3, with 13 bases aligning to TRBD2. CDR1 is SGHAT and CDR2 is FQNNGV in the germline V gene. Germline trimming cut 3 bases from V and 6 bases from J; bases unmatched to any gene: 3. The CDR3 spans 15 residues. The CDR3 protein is CASSLGLAGWDTQYF. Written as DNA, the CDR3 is TGTGCCAGCAGCTTGGGACTAGCGGGGTGGGATACGCAGTATTTT.

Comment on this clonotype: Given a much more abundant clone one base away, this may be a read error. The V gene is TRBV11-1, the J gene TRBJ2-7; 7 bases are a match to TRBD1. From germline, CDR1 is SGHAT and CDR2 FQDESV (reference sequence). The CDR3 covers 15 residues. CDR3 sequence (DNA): TGTGCCGGCAGTCCCGGACAGGCCAAACCATACGAGCAGTACTTC. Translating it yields CAGSPGQAKPYEQYF.

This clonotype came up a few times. In nucleotides, the CDR3 is TGTGCCAGCAGCCAAGTTTTCAGCGGAAACCAAGAGACCCAGTACTTC. Protein sequence: CASSQVFSGNQETQYF. The chain recombines TRBV3-1 with TRBJ2-5; maybe TRBD2 (5 bases). V dropped 1 base and J dropped 0 bases, with 12 bases sitting between them. The CDR3 runs 16 residues. Germline V gene sequence: CDR1 LGHDT, CDR2 YNNKEL (reference sequence).

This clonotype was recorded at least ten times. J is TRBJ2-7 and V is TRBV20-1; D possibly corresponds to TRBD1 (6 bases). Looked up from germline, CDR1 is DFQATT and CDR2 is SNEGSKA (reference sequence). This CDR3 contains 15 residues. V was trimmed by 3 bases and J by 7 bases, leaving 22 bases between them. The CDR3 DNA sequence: TGCAGTGCTAGGGAGCCTACAGGGACGACATGGGAGCAGTACTTC. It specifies CSAREPTGTTWEQYF.

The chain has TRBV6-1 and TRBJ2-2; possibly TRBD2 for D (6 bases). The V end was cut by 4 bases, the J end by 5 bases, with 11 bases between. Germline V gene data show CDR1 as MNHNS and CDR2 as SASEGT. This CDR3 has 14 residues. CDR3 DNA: TGTGCCAGCAGTGGTCAAAGCGGGACCGGGGAGCTGTTTTTT. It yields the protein CASSGQSGTGELFF.

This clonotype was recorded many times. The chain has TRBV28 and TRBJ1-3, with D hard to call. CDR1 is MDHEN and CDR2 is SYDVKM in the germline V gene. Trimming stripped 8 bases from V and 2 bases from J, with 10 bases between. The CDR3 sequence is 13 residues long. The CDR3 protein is CASVFGPGNTIYF. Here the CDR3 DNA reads TGTGCCAGCGTATTCGGACCTGGAAACACCATATATTTT.

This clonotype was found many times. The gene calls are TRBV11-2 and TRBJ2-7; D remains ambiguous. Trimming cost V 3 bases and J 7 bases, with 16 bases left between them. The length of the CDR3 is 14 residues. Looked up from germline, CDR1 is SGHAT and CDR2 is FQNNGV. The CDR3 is CASSFSGGSEEQYF. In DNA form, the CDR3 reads TGTGCCAGCAGCTTTTCGGGTGGGTCTGAGGAGCAGTACTTC.

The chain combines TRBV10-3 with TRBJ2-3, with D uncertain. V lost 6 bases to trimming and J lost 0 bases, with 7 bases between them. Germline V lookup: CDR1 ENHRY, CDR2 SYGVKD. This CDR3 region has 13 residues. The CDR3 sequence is CAISSISTDTQYF. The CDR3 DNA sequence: TGTGCCATCAGCTCAATTAGCACAGATACGCAGTATTTT.

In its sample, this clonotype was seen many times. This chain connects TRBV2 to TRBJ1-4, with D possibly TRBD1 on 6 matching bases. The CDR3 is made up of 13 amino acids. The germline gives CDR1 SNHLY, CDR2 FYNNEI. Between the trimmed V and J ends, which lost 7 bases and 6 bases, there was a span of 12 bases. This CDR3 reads CASMGRGYEKLFF. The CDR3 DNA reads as TGTGCCAGCATGGGCAGGGGATATGAAAAACTGTTTTTT.

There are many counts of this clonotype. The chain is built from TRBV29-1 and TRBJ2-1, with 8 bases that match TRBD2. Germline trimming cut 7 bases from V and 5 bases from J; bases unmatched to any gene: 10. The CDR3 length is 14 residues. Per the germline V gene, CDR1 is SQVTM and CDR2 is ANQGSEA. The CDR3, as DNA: TGCAGCGCCGCCGGGACTAGTTTCGACAATGAGCAGTTCTTC. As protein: CSAAGTSFDNEQFF.

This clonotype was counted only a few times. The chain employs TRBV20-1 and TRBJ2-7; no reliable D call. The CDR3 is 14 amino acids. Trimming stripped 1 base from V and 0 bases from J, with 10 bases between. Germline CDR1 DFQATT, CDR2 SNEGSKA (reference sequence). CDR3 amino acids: CSARGQSASYEQYF. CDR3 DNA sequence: TGCAGTGCTAGAGGGCAGTCAGCCTCCTACGAGCAGTACTTC.

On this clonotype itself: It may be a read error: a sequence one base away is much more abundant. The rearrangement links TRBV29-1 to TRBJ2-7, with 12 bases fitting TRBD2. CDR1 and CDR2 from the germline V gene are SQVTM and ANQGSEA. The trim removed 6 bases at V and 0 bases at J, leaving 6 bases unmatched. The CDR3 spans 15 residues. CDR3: CSVRTSGTHSYEQYF. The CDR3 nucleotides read TGCAGCGTCAGGACTAGCGGGACCCACTCCTACGAGCAGTACTTC.

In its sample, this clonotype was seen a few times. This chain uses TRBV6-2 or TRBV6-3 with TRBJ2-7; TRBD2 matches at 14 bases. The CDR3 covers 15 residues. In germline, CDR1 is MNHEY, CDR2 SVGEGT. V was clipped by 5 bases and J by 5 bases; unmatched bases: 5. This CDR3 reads CASSIGTSGSDEQYF. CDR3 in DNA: TGTGCCAGCAGTATCGGGACTAGCGGGAGCGACGAGCAGTACTTC.

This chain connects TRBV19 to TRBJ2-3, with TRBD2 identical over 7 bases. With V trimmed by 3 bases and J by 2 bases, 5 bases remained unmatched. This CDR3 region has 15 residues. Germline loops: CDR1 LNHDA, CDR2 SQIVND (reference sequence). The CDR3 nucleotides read TGTGCCAGTAGTATCGCTAGCGGTTTCACAGATACGCAGTATTTT. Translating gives CASSIASGFTDTQYF.

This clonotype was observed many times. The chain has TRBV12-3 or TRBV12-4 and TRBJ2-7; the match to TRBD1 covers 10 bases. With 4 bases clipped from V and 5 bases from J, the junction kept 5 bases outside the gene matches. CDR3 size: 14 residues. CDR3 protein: CASSSGQGIDEQYF. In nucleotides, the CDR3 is TGTGCCAGCAGTTCGGGACAGGGGATCGACGAGCAGTACTTC.

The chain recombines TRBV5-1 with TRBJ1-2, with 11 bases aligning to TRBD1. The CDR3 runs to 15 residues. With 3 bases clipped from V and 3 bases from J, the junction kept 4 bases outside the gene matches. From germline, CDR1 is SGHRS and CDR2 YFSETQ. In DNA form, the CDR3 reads TGCGCCAGCAGCTGGAGGACAGGGGGCGACTATGGCTACACCTTC. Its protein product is CASSWRTGGDYGYTF.